The subject of this entry is one T cell receptor beta chain. Germline V gives CDR1 SQVTM, CDR2 ANQGSEA. The J segment lost 6 bases and the V segment lost 3 bases, leaving 10 bases of the junction unmatched. The CDR3 extends over 14 amino acids. This sample was taken from a study of OX40 agonist ivuxolimab in advanced cancers. TCRdb's table, derived via immunoSEQ multiplex PCR, lists solely in-frame clones and lacks some. The table records around 62,000 clones, around nine tenths of them present only once. The receptor was isolated from an adult with an advanced solid tumor such as melanoma, head and neck, liver or kidney cancer. The chain links TRBV29-1 to TRBJ1-1; 7 bases match TRBD1. Specimen: CD4+ or CD8+ T cells sorted from blood, collected in a trial of the OX40 agonist ivuxolimab. CDR3 sequence (DNA): TGCAGCGTTGAGGTCGGGACAGACCGATCTGAAGCTTTCTTT. The encoded protein is CSVEVGTDRSEAFF.